Below, one T cell receptor (beta chain) is given with its context. Its antigen is as yet unknown. This entry comes from a study of monozygotic twins with inflammatory bowel disease. Study results and caveats: A single strong clonotype or signal linked to IBD was not supported. IBD patients had lower TCRbeta diversity (inverse Simpson) than healthy co-twins. Whether twins were concordant or discordant made no difference to repertoire similarity, possibly from limited power.

TCRalpha and TCRbeta cDNA went through two nested PCRs of approximately 16 and 10 cycles. Using the 5' RACE reads, TCRdb records one entry per CDR3 protein without DNA. This listing includes hundreds of thousands of distinct CDR3 sequences. Germline V gene data show CDR1 as SEHNR and CDR2 as FQNEAQ (reference sequence). There are 15 residues in the CDR3. The chain joins TRBV7-9 to TRBJ2-5; without DNA, the TCRdb call of TRBD1 cannot be checked. The TCR was taken from a human donor with ulcerative colitis or Crohn's disease, or a healthy co-twin of an affected twin (not recorded which). Source material: blood. The chain's CDR3 is CASSIRYRGGETQYF.